Listed here are 29 T cell receptor beta chains from one sample, sequenced in a study of T cells after yellow fever vaccination. MiXCR, run by TCRdb on the 5' RACE reads, gives a single entry per CDR3 protein. The sample contains about 320,000 distinct CDR3 sequences, over 3.5% of which appear only once. Sequencing used PBMCs, obtained 15 days after the yellow fever booster vaccination. The receptors shown here come from a man aged 18 to 30 who received the YFV17D yellow fever vaccine.

At least ten counts were recorded for this clonotype. V is TRBV20-1 and J is TRBJ2-1, with a possible D match to TRBD2 (7 bases). CDR3 length: 16 amino acids. Germline CDR1 reads DFQATT; CDR2 reads SNEGSKA (reference sequence). V gave up 0 bases and J gave up 3 bases, with 15 bases separating them. As DNA, the CDR3 is TGCAGTGCTAGAGATCCCGCGGGGGCGGTCTACAATGAGCAGTTCTTC. Its translation: CSARDPAGAVYNEQFF.

This clonotype has a count of ten or more. The chain has TRBV5-1 and TRBJ2-3; 7 nucleotides align to TRBD1. The CDR3 totals 15 residues. The V and J ends lost 6 bases and 0 bases, in that order; junction bases with no gene match: 7. Germline V gene lookup returns CDR1 SGHRS and CDR2 YFSETQ. CDR3 DNA: TGCGCCAGCACACGGGGACAGTCTAGCACAGATACGCAGTATTTT. Its translation: CASTRGQSSTDTQYF.

This clonotype has more than one count but fewer than ten. The CDR3 sequence: CASSPGTGDGEQFF. CDR3 coding DNA: TGTGCCAGCAGCCCCGGGACAGGGGACGGTGAGCAGTTCTTC. The chain carries TRBV4-2 and TRBJ2-1, with 10 bases lining up with TRBD1. After removal of 4 bases from V and 9 bases from J, the junction contained 6 bases not matched to a gene. The CDR3 runs to 14 residues. Germline assignment: CDR1 LGHNA and CDR2 YNFKEQ.

The chain employs TRBV6-6 and TRBJ2-3; D is perhaps TRBD2 (5 bases). V shed 5 bases and J shed 3 bases, with 12 bases lying between them. The length of the CDR3 is 14 residues. Germline CDR1 MNHNY, CDR2 SVGAGI (reference sequence). CDR3 sequence reads: CASSDLGVTDTQYF. DNA of the CDR3: TGTGCCAGCAGTGACCTCGGGGTGACAGATACGCAGTATTTT.

This clonotype was found a few times. This rearrangement joins TRBV4-3 to TRBJ2-5, with 7 bases aligning to TRBD2. The germline CDR1 and CDR2 sequences are LGHNA and YSLEER. V lost 5 bases to trimming and J lost 2 bases; unmatched junction nucleotides: 17. This CDR3 region has 18 residues. The CDR3 bases are TGCGCCAGCAGCGAAAAGCGGGGAGTCAGATCCTCTCAAGAGACCCAGTACTTC. The encoded protein is CASSEKRGVRSSQETQYF.

This clonotype was counted at least ten times. The gene calls are TRBV6-4 and TRBJ2-3; the match to TRBD2 covers 7 bases. From germline, CDR1 is MRHNA and CDR2 SNTAGT. CDR3 length: 14 residues. The V segment lost 2 bases and the J segment 1 base; nucleotides outside the gene matches: 0. CDR3 loop: CASSDGGGTDTQYF. CDR3 coding DNA: TGTGCCAGCAGTGACGGGGGGGGCACAGATACGCAGTATTTT.

The chain uses TRBV6-1 and TRBJ1-2, with D uncertain. The CDR3 contains 13 residues. Deletions cut 1 base from V and 8 bases from J, with 11 bases between. Germline V gene sequence: CDR1 MNHNS, CDR2 SASEGT. The CDR3 DNA is TGTGCCAGCAGTGAAGAATCCTTGAGGGGCTACACCTTC. Residues: CASSEESLRGYTF.

The chain uses TRBV7-2 and TRBJ1-2; D remains ambiguous. Germline assignment: CDR1 SGHTA and CDR2 FQGNSA. This CDR3 contains 16 residues. The V end lost 3 bases, the J end lost 4 bases, and 18 bases lay between the germline ends. CDR3 bases: TGTGCCAGCAGCTTCAATTCGCAGCCTCGAAGCTATGGCTACACCTTC. Protein product: CASSFNSQPRSYGYTF. Together with reference TRBV7-2 and TRBJ1-2, the CDR3 gives the full variable domain: GAGVSQSPSNKVTEKGKDVELRCDPISGHTALYWYRQSLGQGLEFLIYFQGNSAPDKSGLPSDRFSAERTGGSVSTLTIQRTQQEDSAVYLCASSFNSQPRSYGYTFGSGTRLTVV.

The CDR3 region is CAISEVGVPGEQYV. The CDR3 DNA reads as TGTGCCATCAGTGAGGTTGGGGTTCCGGGGGAGCAGTACGTC. The rearrangement links TRBV10-3 to TRBJ2-7, with D possibly matching TRBD2 (5 bases). The ends were cut back, 2 bases at V and 7 bases at J, with 15 bases in the middle. The germline V gene encodes CDR1 ENHRY and CDR2 SYGVKD. This CDR3 comprises 14 residues.

This clonotype was recorded many times. This chain uses TRBV6-6 with TRBJ2-7; a weak D match, TRBD1 (6 bases). Trimming stripped 2 bases from V and 6 bases from J, with 17 bases between. The CDR3 loop spans 15 amino acids. The V gene's germline CDR1 is MNHNY and CDR2 SVGAGI (reference sequence). The chain's CDR3 is CASSYHATGTTEQYF. For the CDR3, the DNA is TGTGCCAGCAGTTACCACGCAACCGGGACAACCGAGCAGTACTTC.

The rearrangement uses TRBV11-2 and TRBJ1-2; no firm D call. V shed 4 bases and J shed 5 bases, with 17 bases lying between them. Germline assignment: CDR1 SGHAT and CDR2 FQNNGV. The CDR3 has 15 residues. This CDR3 reads CASSSARAPRYGYTF. CDR3 bases: TGTGCCAGCAGCTCGGCTAGGGCCCCCAGATATGGCTACACCTTC.

This clonotype was counted between two and nine times. The CDR3 loop is CATSPGYGANVLTF. CDR3 sequence (DNA): TGTGCCACCTCTCCCGGGTACGGGGCCAACGTCCTGACTTTC. The rearrangement joins TRBV24-1 to TRBJ2-6; D gene unclear. Germline CDR1 is KGHDR and CDR2 is SFDVKD. This CDR3 has 14 residues. V lost 9 bases, J lost 4 bases, and 12 bases lay in between.

This clonotype was detected ten times or more. CDR3 bases: TGTGCCAGCAGATTCGACAGGGGGGGAGAAGCTTTCTTT. Translating gives CASRFDRGGEAFF. This rearrangement joins TRBV6-2 or TRBV6-3 to TRBJ1-1; 9 bases agree with TRBD1. Trimming removed 6 bases from V and 8 bases from J; junction bases left unmatched: 7. From germline, CDR1 is MNHEY and CDR2 SVGEGT. This CDR3 has 13 amino acids.

This clonotype turned up a few times. The V gene is TRBV12-3 or TRBV12-4, the J gene TRBJ2-3, with TRBD2 matching 10 bases. V was pared by 5 bases and J by 1 base, with 12 bases of the junction left unmatched. The CDR3 has 18 residues. The CDR3 bases are TGTGCCAGCAGTCTCCACCGACTAGCGGGCACGGGCACAGATACGCAGTATTTT. Translation gives CASSLHRLAGTGTDTQYF.

This clonotype was found a few times. The chain joins TRBV12-3 or TRBV12-4 to TRBJ1-5; D gene unclear. The CDR3 covers 14 residues. The V gene lost 6 bases and the J gene lost 0 bases, with 9 bases spanning the gap. CDR3 in DNA: TGTGCCAGCAGCGGGGTGTATAGCAATCAGCCCCAGCATTTT. Residues: CASSGVYSNQPQHF.

There are a few counts of this clonotype. The chain employs TRBV5-6 and TRBJ1-5, with D hard to call. Germline loops: CDR1 SGHDT, CDR2 YYEEEE. The CDR3 runs to 15 residues. V shed 2 bases and J shed 1 base, with 10 bases lying between them. The CDR3 here is CASSLTDGSNQPQHF. CDR3 coding DNA: TGTGCCAGCAGCTTAACCGACGGGAGCAATCAGCCCCAGCATTTT. Full variable domain (outside the CDR3, taken from reference TRBV5-6 and TRBJ1-5): DAGVTQSPTHLIKTRGQQVTLRCSPKSGHDTVSWYQQALGQGPQFIFQYYEEEERQRGNFPDRFSGHQFPNYSSELNVNALLLGDSALYLCASSLTDGSNQPQHFGDGTRLSIL.

This clonotype was recorded many times. The chain joins TRBV4-1 to TRBJ2-5; perhaps D is TRBD1 or TRBD2 (5 bases each). The ends were cut back, 4 bases at V and 2 bases at J, with 14 bases in the middle. Germline values: CDR1 MGHRA, CDR2 YSYEKL. The CDR3 runs to 15 residues. CDR3 DNA sequence: TGCGCCAGCAGCCGCAGGGACGCCTTTCAAGAGACCCAGTACTTC. Its translation: CASSRRDAFQETQYF.

This clonotype was observed a few times. This chain links TRBV11-2 with TRBJ2-3; the match to TRBD2 covers 8 bases. The CDR3 runs to 15 residues. The junction had 2 bases not matched to a gene; V was cut back by 3 bases and J by 0 bases. Germline CDR1 SGHAT, CDR2 FQNNGV. CDR3 sequence (DNA): TGTGCCAGCAGCTTCGGGGGGGTTAGCACAGATACGCAGTATTTT. Protein product: CASSFGGVSTDTQYF.

This clonotype has more than one count but fewer than ten. V gene TRBV7-2 combines with J gene TRBJ2-3, with 8 bases that match TRBD1. The CDR3 extends over 14 amino acids. Germline assignment: CDR1 SGHTA and CDR2 FQGNSA. V gave up 4 bases and J gave up 6 bases; unmatched junction bases: 6. CDR3 residues: CASSYRQGWDTQYF. CDR3 nucleotides: TGTGCCAGCAGCTATCGACAGGGGTGGGATACGCAGTATTTT.

At least ten counts were recorded for this clonotype. V and J are TRBV7-9 and TRBJ2-5, with 9 bases lining up with TRBD1. CDR3 length: 14 amino acids. V lost 3 bases and J lost 4; bases outside the gene matches: 3. Germline CDR1 and CDR2: SEHNR and FQNEAQ (reference sequence). Written as DNA, the CDR3 is TGTGCCAGCAGCTTCCTGACAGGGGGAGAGACCCAGTACTTC. This sequence encodes CASSFLTGGETQYF. The complete variable domain, with remaining parts taken from reference TRBV7-9 and TRBJ2-5, reads DTGVSQNPRHKITKRGQNVTFRCDPISEHNRLYWYRQTLGQGPEFLTYFQNEAQLEKSRLLSDRFSAERPKGSFSTLEIQRTEQGDSAMYLCASSFLTGGETQYFGPGTRLLVL.

This clonotype was seen more than once but under ten times. The V gene is TRBV18, the J gene TRBJ1-1; D may be TRBD1 (5 bases). The V and J ends lost 5 bases and 6 bases respectively, with 19 bases between them. CDR3 length: 15 residues. Germline V gene lookup returns CDR1 KGHSH and CDR2 LQKENI. CDR3 protein: CASSTSGTVVAEAFF. The CDR3 nucleotides are TGTGCCAGCTCAACATCCGGGACGGTAGTCGCTGAAGCTTTCTTT.

This rearrangement joins TRBV20-1 to TRBJ1-6; tentative D call: TRBD1 (6 bases). Germline CDR1 and CDR2: DFQATT and SNEGSKA (reference sequence). This CDR3 is built from 14 residues. V lost 6 bases to trimming and J lost 9 bases, with 18 bases between them. The CDR3 is CSATTRGWGSPLHF. CDR3 in DNA: TGCAGTGCAACGACTAGGGGGTGGGGTTCACCCCTCCACTTT.

This clonotype was counted at least ten times. The gene calls are TRBV18 and TRBJ1-1; D not certain. V was trimmed by 3 bases and J by 1 base, leaving 15 bases between them. Per germline, CDR1 KGHSH and CDR2 LQKENI. This CDR3 comprises 16 residues. DNA for the CDR3: TGTGCCAGCTCACCGGGCCGGACCATTCAGAACACTGAAGCTTTCTTT. As protein: CASSPGRTIQNTEAFF.

This clonotype was found many times. V gene TRBV6-6 combines with J gene TRBJ1-5, with a possible D match to TRBD1 (6 bases). Germline CDR1 is MNHNY and CDR2 is SVGAGI (reference sequence). The CDR3 is 15 residues long. V was shortened by 2 bases and J by 9 bases, with 17 bases between the two germline ends. The CDR3 is CASSYEGGVSRPQHF. The CDR3, as DNA: TGTGCCAGCAGTTACGAGGGGGGCGTAAGTAGGCCCCAGCATTTT.

This clonotype came up a few times. The chain links TRBV20-1 to TRBJ2-3; the D is unclear. V was trimmed by 7 bases and J by 2 bases, leaving 13 bases between them. Germline CDR1 is DFQATT and CDR2 is SNEGSKA (reference sequence). This CDR3 is built from 13 residues. The CDR3 region has the DNA TGCAGTGTACCGGTCTCCTCCACAGATACGCAGTATTTT. Its protein product is CSVPVSSTDTQYF.

This clonotype was found many times. The chain recombines TRBV18 with TRBJ2-3; 8 positions agree with TRBD2. Per germline, CDR1 KGHSH and CDR2 LQKENI. After removal of 6 bases from V and 2 bases from J, the junction contained 10 bases not matched to a gene. The CDR3 spans 16 residues. The CDR3 reads CASSPTSATTTDTQYF. The DNA for the CDR3 is TGTGCCAGCTCGCCGACTAGCGCCACCACCACAGATACGCAGTATTTT.

V and J are TRBV5-1 and TRBJ2-1; TRBD2 aligns across 7 bases. J gave up 7 bases and V 5 bases, and 9 bases lay outside the gene matches. Germline V lookup: CDR1 SGHRS, CDR2 YFSETQ. The CDR3 is 14 residues long. CDR3 in amino acids: CASRRAGVFNEQFF. The CDR3 nucleotides are TGCGCCAGCAGACGGGCGGGGGTTTTTAATGAGCAGTTCTTC. The variable domain in full, completed from reference TRBV5-1 and TRBJ2-1, reads KAGVTQTPRYLIKTRGQQVTLSCSPISGHRSVSWYQQTPGQGLQFLFEYFSETQRNKGNFPGRFSGRQFSNSRSEMNVSTLELGDSALYLCASRRAGVFNEQFFGPGTRLTVL.

The chain recombines TRBV5-8 with TRBJ2-5; D possibly uses TRBD1 or TRBD2 (5 bases each). There are 15 residues in the CDR3. Germline V CDR1 and CDR2: SGHTS, YDEGEE. V gave up 0 bases and J gave up 1 base, with 10 bases separating them. Here the CDR3 DNA reads TGTGCCAGCAGCTTGGTGGGGGTACGCCAAGAGACCCAGTACTTC. The encoded protein is CASSLVGVRQETQYF.

The chain uses TRBV7-8 and TRBJ2-1, with D possibly being TRBD1 (5 bases). Deletions cut 2 bases from V and 9 bases from J, with 17 bases between. The germline gives CDR1 SGHVS, CDR2 FQNEAQ. The CDR3 has 15 amino acids. The chain's CDR3 is CASSLTGPSFGEQFF. Written as DNA, the CDR3 is TGTGCCAGCAGCTTAACAGGTCCCTCCTTCGGTGAGCAGTTCTTC.